Detailed here is one T cell receptor beta chain. Its antigen is currently unknown. A much larger clone sits a single nucleotide away, making a read error possible. CDR1 and CDR2 from the germline V gene are SQVTM and ANQGSEA. V lost 4 bases and J lost 1; bases outside the gene matches: 6. The length of the CDR3 is 14 residues. The sample is drawn from a study of spatial heterogeneity in lung cancer. Study conclusions and caveats: At resection, ubiquitous expanded tumor TCRs appeared in blood more than at follow-up.

TCRdb itself ran the 5' RACE reads through MiXCR, one entry per CDR3 protein. The table has 42,000 or so distinct CDR3 sequences, more than 9% seen once. Documented time point: blood at routine non-recurrence follow-up after resection. Frozen PBMC, nontumor lung or tumor provided whole RNA, which was sequenced unsorted. The J gene is TRBJ1-1, the V gene TRBV29-1; 7 bases fit TRBD1. The sequence came from a female donor with early-stage non-small cell lung cancer. Sequencing used PBMCs, obtained at follow-up. This CDR3 reads CSVAGQRENTEAFF. CDR3 sequence (DNA): TGCAGCGTTGCGGGACAGCGTGAGAACACTGAAGCTTTCTTT.